A selection of T cell receptor beta chains follows, all from one sample in a study of regulatory T cells in long-lasting Graves disease. TCRdb re-derived calls from the multiplex PCR reads in MiXCR, one entry per CDR3 protein. Among roughly 450,000 distinct CDR3 sequences listed, about 20% were seen once. The sample in question was peripheral blood mononuclear cells (PBMCs), obtained when the disease was refractory, from a patient treated with antithyroid drugs. Receptor source: a female donor with Graves disease. Both conserved end residues are part of each CDR3. Each record gives: J gene, D gene, V gene, CDR3 length, clone size, CDR3 DNA, CDR3 protein. A D gene is named only where the DNA matches it firmly. Clone size is given for some rows only: seen once, a few or many times, or a class if the clone is expanded.

>TRBJ2-7|TRBD1|TRBV29-1|18|.
TGCAGCGTTGAAGGCCCTCACAGGGGCGGCCCTCGGGCCTACGAGCAGTACTTC
CSVEGPHRGGPRAYEQYF
>TRBJ1-1|.|TRBV7-9|14|.
TGTGCCAGCAGCCTCCTACAGGGTACCTCTGAAGCTTTCTTT
CASSLLQGTSEAFF
>TRBJ1-2|.|TRBV2|12|.
TGTGCCAGCAGTGAAGCGCTTCGCGGCTACACCTTC
CASSEALRGYTF
>TRBJ1-1|TRBD1|TRBV27|14|many
TGTGCCAGCAGTTTGGGGACAGGGTACACTGAAGCTTTCTTT
CASSLGTGYTEAFF
>TRBJ2-7|.|TRBV20-1|14|many
TGCAGTGCTAGGAGGGGGGGAGGGGCCGACGAGCAGTACTTC
CSARRGGGADEQYF
>TRBJ2-7|.|TRBV7-2|13|many
TGTGCCAGCAGCCGAACAGGGAGGTACGAGCAGTACTTC
CASSRTGRYEQYF
>TRBJ1-4|.|TRBV7-9|14|few
TGTGCCAGCAGCTTAGGGGATGGGCATGAAAAACTGTTTTTT
CASSLGDGHEKLFF
>TRBJ2-5|.|TRBV7-3|15|many
TGTGCCAGCAGCTTAACGTGGGGATCTCAAGAGACCCAGTACTTC
CASSLTWGSQETQYF
>TRBJ2-7|TRBD1|TRBV25-1|14|.
TGTGCCAGCAGTGAGACAGGGATGCGATACGAGCAGTACTTC
CASSETGMRYEQYF
>TRBJ1-6|.|TRBV12-5|17|.
TGTGCTAGTGCCATACGGCAGGGGTTCCCTTATAATTCACCCCTCCACTTT
CASAIRQGFPYNSPLHF
>TRBJ1-1|TRBD1|TRBV7-3|16|.
TGTGCCAGCAGCCCGGGGACAGGGACCTCCTACACTGAAGCTTTCTTT
CASSPGTGTSYTEAFF
>TRBJ1-1|TRBD1|TRBV18|14|.
TGTGCCAGCTCACTGGACAGGGGGGAAGCTGAAGCTTTCTTT
CASSLDRGEAEAFF
>TRBJ1-4|.|TRBV5-5|15|many
TGTGCCAGCAGCTTGTCGGGCAGCAGTAATGAAAAACTGTTTTTT
CASSLSGSSNEKLFF
>TRBJ1-4|TRBD1|TRBV2|14|.
TGTGCCAGCAACACCGGGACAGGGAATGAAAAACTGTTTTTT
CASNTGTGNEKLFF
>TRBJ2-7|.|TRBV6-5|14|many
TGTGCCAGCAGTTTCCTGGGGGGTCAGTACGAGCAGTACTTC
CASSFLGGQYEQYF
>TRBJ2-7|TRBD2|TRBV28|14|many
TGTGCCAGCAGTTTTGGACTAGTGGCCTACGAGCAGTACTTC
CASSFGLVAYEQYF
>TRBJ2-7|.|TRBV12-3/TRBV12-4|12|many
TGTGCCAGCAGTCGGGACGGAACCCGACAGTACTTC
CASSRDGTRQYF
>TRBJ1-5|TRBD1|TRBV6-2/TRBV6-3|15|many
TGTGCCAGCACTCTGGGACAGGGTAACAATCAGCCCCAGCATTTT
CASTLGQGNNQPQHF
>TRBJ2-2|.|TRBV5-1|13|few
TGCGCCAGCGGGGGTTGGGACACCGGGGAGCTGTTTTTT
CASGGWDTGELFF
>TRBJ1-5|.|TRBV28|11|many
TGTGCCAGCAGTTGGACCCAGCCCCAGCATTTT
CASSWTQPQHF
>TRBJ1-1|TRBD1|TRBV12-3/TRBV12-4|13|many
TGTGCCAGCAGTCTACAGGGGGGCACTGAAGCTTTCTTT
CASSLQGGTEAFF
>TRBJ2-7|.|TRBV29-1|12|many
TGCAGCGTCGATCACGGGAGTGACGAGCAGTACTTC
CSVDHGSDEQYF
>TRBJ2-2|TRBD2|TRBV6-1|16|few
TGTGCCAGCAGTCCACTAGCGGGAATGAACACCGGGGAGCTGTTTTTT
CASSPLAGMNTGELFF
>TRBJ2-3|.|TRBV18|14|.
TGTGCCAGCTCACCAAGTACATCCGAGAGGGGAGCGTATTTT
CASSPSTSERGAYF
>TRBJ2-7|.|TRBV5-6|15|once
TGTGCCAGCAGCTCGAGCGCGGATTTCTCCTACGAGCAGTACTTC
CASSSSADFSYEQYF
>TRBJ1-1|TRBD1|TRBV11-2|18|many
TGTGCCAGCAGCTTAGATAGTGACAGGGGGCATGTCGGCACTGAAGCTTTCTTT
CASSLDSDRGHVGTEAFF
>TRBJ2-7|TRBD2|TRBV20-1|15|few
TGCAGTGCCCTTCCGGGACTAGCGGGGGGGGTTGAGCAGTACTTC
CSALPGLAGGVEQYF
>TRBJ1-4|.|TRBV2|14|.
TGTGCCAGCAGCGTTCAGGGGATCTATGAAAAACTGTTTTTT
CASSVQGIYEKLFF
>TRBJ2-5|.|TRBV7-2|12|few
TGTGCCAGCAGCCCATTCCGCGAGACCCAGTACTTC
CASSPFRETQYF
>TRBJ1-2|.|TRBV2|13|many
TGTGCCAGCCAACGGGACACCACCTATGGCTACACCTTC
CASQRDTTYGYTF
>TRBJ2-7|.|TRBV15|13|.
TGTGCCACCAGCACTTCAACTCGCTACGAGCAGTACTTC
CATSTSTRYEQYF
>TRBJ2-5|TRBD2|TRBV7-6|17|.
TGTGCCAGCAGCTCCCGGACTAGCGGGGGGCTAAATACGACCCAGTACTTC
CASSSRTSGGLNTTQYF
>TRBJ2-5|.|TRBV11-1|14|many
TGTGCCAGCAGCTTCGGGGGTTTGCAAGAGACCCAGTACTTC
CASSFGGLQETQYF
>TRBJ1-1|.|TRBV6-1|17|few
TGTGCCAGCAGGCCCGCCGGTGCACAACGCATGAACACTGAAGCTTTCTTT
CASRPAGAQRMNTEAFF
>TRBJ2-7|TRBD1|TRBV7-6|20|many
TGTGCCAGCAGCTTAGCTCGTCAGGGACAGCACGGCCGGGGCGAGTTCGAGCAGTACTTC
CASSLARQGQHGRGEFEQYF
>TRBJ1-1|.|TRBV30|12|.
TGTGCCTGGAATTGGGGCAGCACTGAAGCTTTCTTT
CAWNWGSTEAFF
>TRBJ1-5|TRBD1|TRBV5-1|14|few
TGCGTCAGCAGCTTGGGACAGGGGGCTGAGCCCCAGCATTTT
CVSSLGQGAEPQHF
>TRBJ2-7|.|TRBV6-1|17|many
TGTGCCAGCAGTGAATTCCCCGATACCCAGGGAGCCTACGAGCAGTACTTC
CASSEFPDTQGAYEQYF
>TRBJ2-5|.|TRBV6-2/TRBV6-3|11|many
TGTGCCCCCCGGGGAGGAGAGACCCAGTACTTC
CAPRGGETQYF
>TRBJ1-1|TRBD1|TRBV29-1|13|many
TGCAGCGTGGGGGGACAGCTGAACACTGAAGCTTTCTTT
CSVGGQLNTEAFF
>TRBJ1-1|.|TRBV6-5|13|.
TGTGCCAGCAGTTACTCGATTACCACTGAAGCTTTCTTT
CASSYSITTEAFF
>TRBJ2-5|.|TRBV7-2|14|many
TGTGCCAGCAGTTATCGGACAACGCAAGAGACCCAGTACTTC
CASSYRTTQETQYF
>TRBJ1-1|TRBD1|TRBV20-1|11|few
TGCAGTGCGCCGGACAGGGCTGAAGCTTTCTTT
CSAPDRAEAFF
>TRBJ2-3|.|TRBV28|14|many
TGTGCCAGCAGTCCCGGATACAGCACAGATACGCAGTATTTT
CASSPGYSTDTQYF
>TRBJ1-5|.|TRBV19|9|.
TGTGCCAATAATCAGCCCCAGCATTTT
CANNQPQHF